This T cell receptor (beta chain) came from a study of cytomegalovirus exposure and HLA in healthy donors. The PCR made use of 60 Vbeta and 13 Jbeta primers. Measured with immunoSEQ multiplex PCR; TCRdb has only the in-frame clones, and not every one. The sample yields 150,000 to 200,000 clones, approximately 65% seen once. V shed 0 bases and J shed 3 bases, with 12 bases lying between them. Germline V CDR1 and CDR2: KGHSH, LQKENI. This CDR3 has 15 residues. Sequenced input: PBMCs. This sequence originates from a man aged 40-49 years in good health and CMV-seronegative. J is TRBJ2-7 and V is TRBV18; perhaps TRBD1 as D (6 bases). CDR3 nucleotide sequence: TGTGCCAGCTCACCACCCGTCGGACAGAACTACGAGCAGTACTTC. This codes for CASSPPVGQNYEQYF.